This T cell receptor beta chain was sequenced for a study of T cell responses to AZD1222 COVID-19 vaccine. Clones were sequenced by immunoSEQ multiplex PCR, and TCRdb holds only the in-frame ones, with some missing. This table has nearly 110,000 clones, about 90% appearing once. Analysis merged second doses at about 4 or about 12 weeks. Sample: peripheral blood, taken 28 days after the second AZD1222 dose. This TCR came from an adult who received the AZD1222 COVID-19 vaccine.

DNA of the CDR3: TGTGCCAGCAGCCAAGGGCATACCGAGTCCTACGAGCAGTACTTC. Residues: CASSQGHTESYEQYF. The chain couples TRBV4-2 to TRBJ2-7; D is unclear. The germline V and J ends were trimmed by 1 base and 1 base, with 11 bases remaining between them. Per germline, CDR1 LGHNA and CDR2 YNFKEQ. The CDR3 has 15 residues.